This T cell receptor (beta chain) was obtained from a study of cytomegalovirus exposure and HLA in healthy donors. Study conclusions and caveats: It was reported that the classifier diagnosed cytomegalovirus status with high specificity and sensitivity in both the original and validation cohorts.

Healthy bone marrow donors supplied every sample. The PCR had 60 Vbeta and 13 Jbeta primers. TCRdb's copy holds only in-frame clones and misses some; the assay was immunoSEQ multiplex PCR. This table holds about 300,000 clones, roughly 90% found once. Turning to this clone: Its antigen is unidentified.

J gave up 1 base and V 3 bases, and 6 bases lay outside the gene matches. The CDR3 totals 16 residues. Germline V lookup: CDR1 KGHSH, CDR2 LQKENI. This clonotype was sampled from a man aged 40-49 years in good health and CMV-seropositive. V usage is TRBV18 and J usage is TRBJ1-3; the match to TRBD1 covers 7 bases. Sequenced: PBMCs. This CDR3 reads CASSPTGVVSGNTIYF. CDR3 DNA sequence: TGTGCCAGCTCACCTACAGGGGTTGTTTCTGGAAACACCATATATTTT.